This TCR beta chain was documented in a study of T cell responses to AZD1222 COVID-19 vaccine. General study points: The sample set comprised mostly white British donors with more females, and clonal diversity was possibly underestimated. Seropositive at baseline were only a handful of AZD1222 recipients. Two AZD1222 administrations were followed by greater Spike-specific TCR breadth and depth.

The data were produced by immunoSEQ multiplex PCR, yet TCRdb's version contains in-frame clones alone and is incomplete. In the table there are roughly 66,000 clones, roughly 82% of which are singletons. This CDR3 has 16 amino acids. CDR1 SNHLY and CDR2 FYNNEI come from the germline V gene. V lost 7 bases and J lost 4, with 19 bases in between. Note on this clone: Its specificity is not known.

This TCR derives from an adult in good health. The chain combines TRBV2 with TRBJ2-2; weak D call: TRBD1 (5 bases). The sample here was peripheral blood, taken on day 0 of AZD1222 vaccination. The CDR3 DNA reads TGTGCCAGCAAAACAGGTTTAAGCTTGGGCACCGGGGAGCTGTTTTTT. It is translated as CASKTGLSLGTGELFF.